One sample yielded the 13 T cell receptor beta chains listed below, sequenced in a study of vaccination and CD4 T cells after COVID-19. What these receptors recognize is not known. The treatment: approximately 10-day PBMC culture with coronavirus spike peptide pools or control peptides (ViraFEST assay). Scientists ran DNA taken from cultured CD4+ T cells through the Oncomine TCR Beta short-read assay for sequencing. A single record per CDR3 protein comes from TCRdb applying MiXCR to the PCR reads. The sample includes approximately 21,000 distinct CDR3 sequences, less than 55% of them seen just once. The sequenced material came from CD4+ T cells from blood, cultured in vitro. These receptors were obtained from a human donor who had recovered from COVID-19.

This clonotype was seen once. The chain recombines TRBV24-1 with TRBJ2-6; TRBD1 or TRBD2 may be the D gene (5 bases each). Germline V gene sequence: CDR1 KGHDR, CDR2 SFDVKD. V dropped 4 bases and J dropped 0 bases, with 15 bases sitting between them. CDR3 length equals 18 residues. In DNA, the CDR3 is TGTGCCACCAGTGACCCGGGACCGCAGAGCTCTGGGGCCAACGTCCTGACTTTC. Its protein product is CATSDPGPQSSGANVLTF.

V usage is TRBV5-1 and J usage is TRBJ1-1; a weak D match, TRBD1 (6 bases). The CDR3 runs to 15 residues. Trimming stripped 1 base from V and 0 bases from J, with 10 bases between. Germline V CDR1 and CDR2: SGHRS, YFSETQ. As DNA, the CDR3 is TGCGCCAGCAGCTTGACAGGGCAGGTGAACACTGAAGCTTTCTTT. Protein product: CASSLTGQVNTEAFF.

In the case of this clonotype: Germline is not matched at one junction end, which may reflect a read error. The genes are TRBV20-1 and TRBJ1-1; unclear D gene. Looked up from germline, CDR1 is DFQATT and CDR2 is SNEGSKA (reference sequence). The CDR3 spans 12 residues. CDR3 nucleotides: TGCAGTGCCCTGGAGGTAGGGCCTGAGGCTTTCTTT. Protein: CSALEVGPEAFF.

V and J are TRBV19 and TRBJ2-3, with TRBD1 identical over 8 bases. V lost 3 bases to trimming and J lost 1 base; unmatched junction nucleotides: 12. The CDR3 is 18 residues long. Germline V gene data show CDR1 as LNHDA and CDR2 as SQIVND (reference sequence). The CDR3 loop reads CASSIWSGGSGGTDTQYF. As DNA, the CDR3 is TGTGCCAGTAGTATTTGGTCAGGGGGCAGCGGCGGCACAGATACGCAGTATTTT.

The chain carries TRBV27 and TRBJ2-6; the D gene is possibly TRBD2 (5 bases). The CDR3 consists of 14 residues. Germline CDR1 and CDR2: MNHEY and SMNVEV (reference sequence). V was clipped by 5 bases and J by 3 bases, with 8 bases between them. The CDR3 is CASSRSGGANVLTF. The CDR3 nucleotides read TGTGCCAGCAGTCGAAGCGGTGGGGCCAACGTCCTGACTTTC.

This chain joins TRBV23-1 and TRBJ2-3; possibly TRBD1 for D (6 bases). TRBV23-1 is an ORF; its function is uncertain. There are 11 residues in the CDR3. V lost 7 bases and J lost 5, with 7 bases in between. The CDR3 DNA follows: TGCGCCAGCACAGGGGTAGATACGCAGTATTTT. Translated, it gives CASTGVDTQYF.

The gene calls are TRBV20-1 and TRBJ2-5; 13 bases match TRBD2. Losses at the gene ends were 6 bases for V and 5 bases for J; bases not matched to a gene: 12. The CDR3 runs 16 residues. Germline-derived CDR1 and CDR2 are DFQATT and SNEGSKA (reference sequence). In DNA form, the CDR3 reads TGCAGTGCCCAAACTAGCGGGAGGGCCAGGGGGGAGACCCAGTACTTC. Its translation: CSAQTSGRARGETQYF.

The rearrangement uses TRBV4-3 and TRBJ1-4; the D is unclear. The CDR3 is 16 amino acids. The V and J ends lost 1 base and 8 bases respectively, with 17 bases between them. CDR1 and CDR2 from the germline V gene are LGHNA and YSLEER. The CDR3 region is CASSQALDSTREKLFF. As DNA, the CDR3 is TGCGCCAGCAGCCAAGCGTTAGACTCTACAAGGGAAAAACTGTTTTTT.

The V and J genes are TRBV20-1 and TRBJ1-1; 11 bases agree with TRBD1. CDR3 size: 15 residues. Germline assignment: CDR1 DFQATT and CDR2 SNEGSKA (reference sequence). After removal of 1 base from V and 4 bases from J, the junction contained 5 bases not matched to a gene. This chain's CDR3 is CSARGTGTGGTEAFF. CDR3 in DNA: TGCAGTGCTAGAGGGACGGGGACAGGGGGCACTGAAGCTTTCTTT.

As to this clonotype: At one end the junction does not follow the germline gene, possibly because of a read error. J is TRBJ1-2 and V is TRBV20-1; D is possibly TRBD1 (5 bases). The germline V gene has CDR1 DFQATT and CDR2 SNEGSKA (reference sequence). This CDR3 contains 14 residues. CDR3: CSAREAGTLHGYAF. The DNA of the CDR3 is TGCAGTGCTAGGGAAGCCGGGACCTTACATGGCTACGCCTTC.

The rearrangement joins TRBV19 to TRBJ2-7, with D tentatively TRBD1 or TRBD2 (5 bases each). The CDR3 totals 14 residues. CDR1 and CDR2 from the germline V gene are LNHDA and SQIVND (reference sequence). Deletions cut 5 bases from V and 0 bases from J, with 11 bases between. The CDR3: CASSVGTVSYEQYF. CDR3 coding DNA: TGTGCCAGTAGTGTGGGGACGGTCTCCTACGAGCAGTACTTC.

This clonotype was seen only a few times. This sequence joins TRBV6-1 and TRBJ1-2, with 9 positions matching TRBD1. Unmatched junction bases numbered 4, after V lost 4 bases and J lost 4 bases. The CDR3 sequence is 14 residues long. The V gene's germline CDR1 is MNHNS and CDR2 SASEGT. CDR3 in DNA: TGTGCCAGCAGTGCCGGGGGACAGGGCTATGGCTACACCTTC. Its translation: CASSAGGQGYGYTF.

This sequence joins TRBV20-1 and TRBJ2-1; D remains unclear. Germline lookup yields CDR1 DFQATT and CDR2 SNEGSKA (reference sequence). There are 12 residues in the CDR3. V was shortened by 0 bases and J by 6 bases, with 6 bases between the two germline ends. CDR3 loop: CSARDHGNEQFF. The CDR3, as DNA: TGCAGTGCTAGAGATCACGGCAATGAGCAGTTCTTC.